These 19 T cell receptor beta chains were sequenced from one sample in a study of blood T cell repertoires in COVID-19. Using immunoSEQ multiplex PCR, the repertoire was profiled, and TCRdb retains in-frame clones only, with some absent. The sample lists about 87,000 clones; 60% to 80% were seen once. The sample consisted of peripheral blood. The receptor set was obtained from a woman between 45 and 65 years old with acute or convalescent COVID-19.

This clone was observed a handful of times. The DNA for the CDR3 is TGTGCCAGCAGTTACGCGCAGGGTGATGGCTACACCTTC. Its protein product is CASSYAQGDGYTF. This chain connects TRBV6-5 to TRBJ1-2; a weak D match, TRBD1 (5 bases). CDR1 is MNHEY, CDR2 SVGAGI, per germline. CDR3 length: 13 residues. Deletions cut 2 bases from V and 6 bases from J, with 10 bases between.

This clone has a handful of counts. The V and J genes are TRBV19 and TRBJ1-4; 9 bases agree with TRBD1. V was pared by 10 bases and J by 8 bases, with 14 bases of the junction left unmatched. This CDR3 contains 15 residues. Germline CDR1 and CDR2: LNHDA and SQIVND (reference sequence). In nucleotides, the CDR3 is TGTGCCACCTCGTTGGGACAGGGCCCTCAGGAAAAACTGTTTTTT. Translation gives CATSLGQGPQEKLFF.

The J gene is TRBJ1-5, the V gene TRBV5-1, with TRBD1 matching 8 bases. This CDR3 contains 15 residues. Germline CDR1 and CDR2: SGHRS and YFSETQ. The junction had 5 bases not matched to a gene; V was cut back by 0 bases and J by 6 bases. The DNA of the CDR3 is TGCGCCAGCAGCTTGGCAGGGGGCTACCTTCAGCCCCAGCATTTT. Translation: CASSLAGGYLQPQHF.

This clone occurred once. The chain uses TRBV5-5 and TRBJ2-5; TRBD2 agrees at 8 bases. The CDR3 loop spans 16 amino acids. The junction had 5 bases not matched to a gene; V was cut back by 0 bases and J by 1 base. Germline V gives CDR1 SGHKS, CDR2 YYEKEE (reference sequence). CDR3 sequence reads: CASSLVPSGSQETQYF. As DNA, the CDR3 is TGTGCCAGCAGCTTGGTGCCTAGCGGGTCCCAAGAGACCCAGTACTTC.

This clone appeared a few times. The V and J genes are TRBV15 and TRBJ1-4; D is undetermined. CDR1 is LNHNV, CDR2 YYDKDF, per germline (reference sequence). The CDR3 loop spans 13 amino acids. V was pared by 3 bases and J by 4 bases, with 6 bases between. The CDR3: CATSSASNEKLFF. CDR3 sequence (DNA): TGTGCCACCAGCAGTGCTAGTAATGAAAAACTGTTTTTT. The whole variable domain, remainder taken from reference TRBV15 and TRBJ1-4, is DAMVIQNPRYQVTQFGKPVTLSCSQTLNHNVMYWYQQKSSQAPKLLFHYYDKDFNNEADTPDNFQSRRPNTSFCFLDIRSPGLGDTAMYLCATSSASNEKLFFGSGTQLSVL.

In this sample, this clone turned up once. The chain carries TRBV27 and TRBJ1-1, with 7 bases aligning to TRBD1. This CDR3 has 16 residues. The trim removed 6 bases at V and 1 base at J, leaving 11 bases unmatched. Germline V gene lookup returns CDR1 MNHEY and CDR2 SMNVEV (reference sequence). In nucleotides, the CDR3 is TGTGCCAGCAGCCCAAGACAGGGTACTGCGAACACTGAAGCTTTCTTT. Protein sequence: CASSPRQGTANTEAFF.

The chain recombines TRBV15 with TRBJ1-5; D gene uncertain. The length of the CDR3 is 13 residues. The ends were cut back, 4 bases at V and 8 bases at J, with 12 bases in the middle. Germline CDR1 LNHNV, CDR2 YYDKDF (reference sequence). The CDR3 is CATSTDRVKPQHF. In DNA, the CDR3 is TGTGCCACCAGCACCGATCGGGTCAAGCCCCAGCATTTT.

The chain employs TRBV24-1 and TRBJ1-5; 10 bases align to TRBD1. Germline CDR1 KGHDR, CDR2 SFDVKD. The CDR3 runs to 15 residues. Trimming took 7 bases from V and 4 from J; bases not matched to a gene: 6. As DNA, the CDR3 is TGTGCCACCAGCCCGGGACAGGGGCTTAATCAGCCCCAGCATTTT. Amino acids: CATSPGQGLNQPQHF.

The rearrangement links TRBV13 to TRBJ2-5; 12 bases are a match to TRBD2. V shed 2 bases and J 5 bases; nucleotides not matched to a gene: 3. Germline assignment: CDR1 PRHDT and CDR2 FYEKMQ (reference sequence). The length of the CDR3 is 15 residues. The CDR3 loop is CASSLRTSGMETQYF. CDR3 DNA: TGTGCCAGCAGCTTAAGGACTAGCGGGATGGAGACCCAGTACTTC. Looking up the rest from reference TRBV13 and TRBJ2-5 gives the full variable domain: AAGVIQSPRHLIKEKRETATLKCYPIPRHDTVYWYQQGPGQDPQFLISFYEKMQSDKGSIPDRFSAQQFSDYHSELNMSSLELGDSALYFCASSLRTSGMETQYFGPGTRLLVL.

The count of this clone is one. The chain joins TRBV28 to TRBJ1-6; unclear D gene. Deletions cut 8 bases from V and 0 bases from J, with 11 bases between. The CDR3 runs 15 residues. Germline V CDR1 and CDR2: MDHEN, SYDVKM. CDR3 coding DNA: TGTGCCAGCGCCCCGGGGAGCTCCTATAATTCACCCCTCCACTTT. Translation gives CASAPGSSYNSPLHF.

This rearrangement joins TRBV4-1 to TRBJ2-7; 8 bases agree with TRBD2. Germline V gives CDR1 MGHRA, CDR2 YSYEKL. This CDR3 is 15 amino acids long. J was trimmed by 5 bases and V by 4 bases; bases with no gene match: 10. The CDR3 here is CASSRLGGGTDEQYF. The CDR3 DNA is TGCGCCAGCAGCCGCCTAGGCGGGGGGACTGACGAGCAGTACTTC.

The rearrangement joins TRBV7-6 to TRBJ1-3; the D gene is possibly TRBD1 (5 bases). Germline values: CDR1 SGHVS, CDR2 FNYEAQ. Trimming stripped 1 base from V and 4 bases from J, with 8 bases between. The CDR3 loop spans 14 amino acids. DNA of the CDR3: TGTGCCAGCAGCTTAGAGGGGCCCGGAAACACCATATATTTT. Translating it yields CASSLEGPGNTIYF.

This clone was observed a single time. V gene TRBV5-4 combines with J gene TRBJ2-5; TRBD1 aligns across 11 bases. There are 14 residues in the CDR3. The germline CDR1 and CDR2 sequences are SGHNT and YYREEE (reference sequence). J lost 2 bases, V lost 5 bases, and 2 bases had no gene match. Written as DNA, the CDR3 is TGTGCCAGCAGGGACAGGGGGCAGCAAGAGACCCAGTACTTC. The encoded protein is CASRDRGQQETQYF.

The V call is TRBV11-3, the J call TRBJ2-1, with 11 positions matching TRBD2. The CDR3 is 15 amino acids. Germline CDR1 SGHNT, CDR2 YENEEA. V lost 3 bases to trimming and J lost 2 bases; unmatched junction nucleotides: 0. The CDR3 DNA reads as TGTGCCAGCAGCTTTAGCGGGGGGGCCTACAATGAGCAGTTCTTC. This encodes CASSFSGGAYNEQFF.

The chain couples TRBV15 to TRBJ1-2; 8 bases line up with TRBD1. The CDR3 extends over 13 amino acids. Germline values: CDR1 LNHNV, CDR2 YYDKDF (reference sequence). Trimming at V came to 5 bases and at J to 6 bases, leaving 5 bases not matched to a gene. The DNA for the CDR3 is TGTGCCACCAGCGGTCAGGGGGCCCATGGCTACACCTTC. This sequence encodes CATSGQGAHGYTF.

This chain links TRBV19 with TRBJ1-2; perhaps TRBD1 as D (5 bases). Germline CDR1 is LNHDA and CDR2 is SQIVND (reference sequence). The V gene lost 3 bases and the J gene lost 4 bases, with 9 bases spanning the gap. The CDR3 runs to 13 residues. CDR3 coding DNA: TGTGCCAGTAGTATGGGACTTTCCTATGGCTACACCTTC. Translated, it gives CASSMGLSYGYTF.

The sample holds one count of this clone. The CDR3 region is CASSLGTRTGDYPLHF. For the CDR3, the DNA is TGTGCCAGCAGCTTGGGGACGAGGACAGGGGATTACCCCCTCCACTTT. This rearrangement joins TRBV5-4 to TRBJ1-6; 9 positions match TRBD1. The CDR3 totals 16 residues. The germline V gene encodes CDR1 SGHNT and CDR2 YYREEE (reference sequence). Unmatched junction bases numbered 11, after V lost 0 bases and J lost 13 bases.

The J gene is TRBJ2-1, the V gene TRBV19; TRBD1 agrees at 7 bases. V lost 3 bases to trimming and J lost 4 bases; unmatched junction nucleotides: 3. There are 14 residues in the CDR3. The germline V gene encodes CDR1 LNHDA and CDR2 SQIVND (reference sequence). The CDR3 DNA sequence: TGTGCCAGTAGTATGGGACAGAATTACAATGAGCAGTTCTTC. The encoded protein is CASSMGQNYNEQFF.

This clone has just a few counts. The chain joins TRBV7-2 to TRBJ2-7, with 11 bases fitting TRBD2. Germline CDR1 is SGHTA and CDR2 is FQGNSA. The CDR3 sequence is 16 residues long. With V trimmed by 4 bases and J by 4 bases, 9 bases remained unmatched. DNA for the CDR3: TGTGCCAGCAGCTCCTCACTAGCGGGGGATCCTTACGAGCAGTACTTC. Translation gives CASSSSLAGDPYEQYF.